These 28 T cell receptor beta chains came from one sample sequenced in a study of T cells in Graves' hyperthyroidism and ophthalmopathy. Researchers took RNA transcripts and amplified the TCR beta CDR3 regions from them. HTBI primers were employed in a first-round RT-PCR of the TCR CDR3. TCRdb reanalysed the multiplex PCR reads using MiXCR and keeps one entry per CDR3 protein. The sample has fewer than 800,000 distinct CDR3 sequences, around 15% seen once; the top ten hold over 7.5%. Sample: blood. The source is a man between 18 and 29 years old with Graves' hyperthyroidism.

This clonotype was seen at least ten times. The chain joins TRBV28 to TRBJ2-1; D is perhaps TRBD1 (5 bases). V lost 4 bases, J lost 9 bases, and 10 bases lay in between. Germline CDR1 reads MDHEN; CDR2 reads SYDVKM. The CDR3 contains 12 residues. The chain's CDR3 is CASSSSGIEQFF. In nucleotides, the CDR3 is TGTGCCAGCAGTTCATCAGGGATTGAGCAGTTCTTC.

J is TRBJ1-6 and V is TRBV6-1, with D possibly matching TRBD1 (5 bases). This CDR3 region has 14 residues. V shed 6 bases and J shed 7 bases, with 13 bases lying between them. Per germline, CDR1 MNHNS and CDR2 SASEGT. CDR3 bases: TGTGCCAGCAGACCACCGGGACGAAATTCACCCCTCCACTTT. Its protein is CASRPPGRNSPLHF.

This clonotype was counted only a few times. CDR3 sequence reads: CASSQDLGQGRGGYTF. The CDR3 nucleotides are TGTGCCAGCAGCCAAGATTTGGGACAGGGGCGAGGAGGCTACACCTTC. The rearrangement uses TRBV3-1 and TRBJ1-2; TRBD1 agrees at 10 bases. V lost 0 bases to trimming and J lost 8 bases; unmatched junction nucleotides: 9. Germline-derived CDR1 and CDR2 are LGHDT and YNNKEL (reference sequence). The CDR3 loop spans 16 amino acids.

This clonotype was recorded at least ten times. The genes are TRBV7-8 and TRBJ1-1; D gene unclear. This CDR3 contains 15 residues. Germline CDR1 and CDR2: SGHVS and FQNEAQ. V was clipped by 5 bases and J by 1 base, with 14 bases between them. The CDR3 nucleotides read TGTGCCAGCAGCGTTACAGACATGAAGAACACTGAAGCTTTCTTT. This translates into CASSVTDMKNTEAFF.

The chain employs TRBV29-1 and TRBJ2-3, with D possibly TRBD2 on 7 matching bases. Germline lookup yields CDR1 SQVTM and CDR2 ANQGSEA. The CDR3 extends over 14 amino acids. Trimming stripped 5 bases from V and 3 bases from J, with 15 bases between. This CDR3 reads CSVLGGLGTDTQYF. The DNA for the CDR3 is TGCAGCGTTTTGGGGGGGCTAGGGACAGATACGCAGTATTTT.

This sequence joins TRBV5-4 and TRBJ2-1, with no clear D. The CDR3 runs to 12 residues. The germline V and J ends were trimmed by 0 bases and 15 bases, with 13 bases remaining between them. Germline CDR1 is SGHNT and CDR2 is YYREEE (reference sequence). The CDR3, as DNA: TGTGCCAGCAGCTTGGGTAGGACGGAGTCGTTCTTC. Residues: CASSLGRTESFF.

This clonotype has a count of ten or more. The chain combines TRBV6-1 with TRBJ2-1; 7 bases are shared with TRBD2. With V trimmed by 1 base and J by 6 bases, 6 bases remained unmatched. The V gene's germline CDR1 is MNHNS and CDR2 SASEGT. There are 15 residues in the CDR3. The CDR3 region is CASSEVLTSSNEQFF. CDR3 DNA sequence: TGTGCCAGCAGTGAAGTTTTGACTAGCAGCAATGAGCAGTTCTTC.

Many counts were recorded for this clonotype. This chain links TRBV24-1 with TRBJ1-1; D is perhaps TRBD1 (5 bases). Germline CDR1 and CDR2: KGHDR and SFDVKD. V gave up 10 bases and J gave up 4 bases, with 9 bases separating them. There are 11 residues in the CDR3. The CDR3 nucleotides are TGTGCCACGGAGAGGGGCACTGAAGCTTTCTTT. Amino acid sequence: CATERGTEAFF.

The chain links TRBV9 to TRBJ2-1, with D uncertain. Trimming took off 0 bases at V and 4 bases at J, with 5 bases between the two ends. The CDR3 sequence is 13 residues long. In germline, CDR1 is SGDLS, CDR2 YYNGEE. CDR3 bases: TGTGCCAGCAGCGTAGCTACATACAATGAGCAGTTCTTC. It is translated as CASSVATYNEQFF.

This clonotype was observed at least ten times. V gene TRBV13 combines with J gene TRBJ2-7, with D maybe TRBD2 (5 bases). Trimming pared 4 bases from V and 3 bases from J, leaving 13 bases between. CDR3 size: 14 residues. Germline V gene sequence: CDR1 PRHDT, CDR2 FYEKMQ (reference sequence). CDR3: CASSSHSDSYEQYF. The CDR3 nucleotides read TGTGCCAGCAGCTCTCATAGCGATAGCTACGAGCAGTACTTC.

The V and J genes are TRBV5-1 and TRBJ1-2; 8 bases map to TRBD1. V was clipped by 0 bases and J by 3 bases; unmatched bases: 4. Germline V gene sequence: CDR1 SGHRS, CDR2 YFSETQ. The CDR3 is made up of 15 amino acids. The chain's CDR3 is CASSLGTGKDYGYTF. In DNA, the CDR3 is TGCGCCAGCAGCTTGGGGACAGGGAAGGACTATGGCTACACCTTC.

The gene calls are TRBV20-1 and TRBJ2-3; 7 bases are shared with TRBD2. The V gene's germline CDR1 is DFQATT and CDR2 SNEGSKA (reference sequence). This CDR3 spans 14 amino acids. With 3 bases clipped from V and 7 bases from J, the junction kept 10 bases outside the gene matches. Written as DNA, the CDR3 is TGCAGTGCTAGTGATGGGACTAAGCTAAATACGCAGTATTTT. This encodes CSASDGTKLNTQYF.

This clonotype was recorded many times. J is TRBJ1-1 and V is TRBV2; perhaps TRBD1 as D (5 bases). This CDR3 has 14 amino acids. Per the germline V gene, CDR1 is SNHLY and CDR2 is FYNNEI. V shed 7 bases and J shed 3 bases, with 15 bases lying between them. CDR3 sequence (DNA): TGTGCCAGCAAACGAGACAGAACTCACACTGAAGCTTTCTTT. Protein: CASKRDRTHTEAFF.

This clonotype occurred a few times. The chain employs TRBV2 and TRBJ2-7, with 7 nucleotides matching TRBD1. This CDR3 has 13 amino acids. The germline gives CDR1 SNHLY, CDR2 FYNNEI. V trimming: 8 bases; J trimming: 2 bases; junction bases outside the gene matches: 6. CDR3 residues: CASETGSTYEQYF. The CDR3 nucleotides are TGTGCCAGCGAGACAGGGTCGACCTACGAGCAGTACTTC.

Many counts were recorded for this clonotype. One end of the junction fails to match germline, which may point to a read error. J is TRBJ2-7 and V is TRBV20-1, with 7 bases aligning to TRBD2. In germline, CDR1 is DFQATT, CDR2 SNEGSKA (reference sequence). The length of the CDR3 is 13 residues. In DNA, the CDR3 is TGCAGCGCTAGAGGGAGGGGAGGTGACGAGCAGTACTTC. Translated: CSARGRGGDEQYF.

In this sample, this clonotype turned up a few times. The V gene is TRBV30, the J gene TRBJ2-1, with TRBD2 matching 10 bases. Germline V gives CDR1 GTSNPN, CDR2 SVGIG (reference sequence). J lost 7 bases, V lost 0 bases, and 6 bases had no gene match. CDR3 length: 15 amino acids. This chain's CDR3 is CAWSVGLAGANEQFF. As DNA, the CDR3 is TGTGCCTGGAGTGTGGGGCTAGCGGGAGCGAATGAGCAGTTCTTC.

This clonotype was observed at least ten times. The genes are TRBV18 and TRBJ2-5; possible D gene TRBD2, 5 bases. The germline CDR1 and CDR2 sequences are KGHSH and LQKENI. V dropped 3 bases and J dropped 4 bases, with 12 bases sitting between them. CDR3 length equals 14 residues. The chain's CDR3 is CASSPASRGETQYF. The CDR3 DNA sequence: TGTGCCAGCTCACCGGCTAGCCGGGGAGAGACCCAGTACTTC.

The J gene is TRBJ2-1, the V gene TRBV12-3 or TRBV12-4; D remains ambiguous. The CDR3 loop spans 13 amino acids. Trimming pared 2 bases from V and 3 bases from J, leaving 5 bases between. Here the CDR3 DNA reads TGTGCCAGCAGTTTATTGCGCTACAATGAGCAGTTCTTC. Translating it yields CASSLLRYNEQFF.

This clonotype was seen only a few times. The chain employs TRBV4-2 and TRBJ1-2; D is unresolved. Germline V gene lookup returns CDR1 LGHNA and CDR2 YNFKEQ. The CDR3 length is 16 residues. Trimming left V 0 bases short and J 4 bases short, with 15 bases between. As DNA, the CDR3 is TGTGCCAGCAGCCAAGAGCACAGTACCCCGCTCTATGGCTACACCTTC. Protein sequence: CASSQEHSTPLYGYTF.

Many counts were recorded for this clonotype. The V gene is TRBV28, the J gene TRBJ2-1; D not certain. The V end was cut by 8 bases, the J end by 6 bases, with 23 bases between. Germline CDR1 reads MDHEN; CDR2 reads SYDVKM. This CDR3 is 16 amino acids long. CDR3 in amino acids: CASGNIRVQRVNEQFF. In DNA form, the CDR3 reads TGTGCCAGCGGGAACATCCGGGTTCAAAGGGTCAATGAGCAGTTCTTC. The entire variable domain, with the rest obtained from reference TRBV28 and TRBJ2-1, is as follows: DVKVTQSSRYLVKRTGEKVFLECVQDMDHENMFWYRQDPGLGLRLIYFSYDVKMKEKGDIPEGYSVSREKKERFSLILESASTNQTSMYLCASGNIRVQRVNEQFFGPGTRLTVL.

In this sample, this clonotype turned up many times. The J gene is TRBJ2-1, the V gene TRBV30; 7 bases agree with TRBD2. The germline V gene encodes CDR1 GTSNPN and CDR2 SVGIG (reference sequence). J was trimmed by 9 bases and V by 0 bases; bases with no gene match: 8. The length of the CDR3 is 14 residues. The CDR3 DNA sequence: TGTGCCTGGAGTGTACCGGGGGGAGGAAGTGAGCAGTTCTTC. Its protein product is CAWSVPGGGSEQFF.

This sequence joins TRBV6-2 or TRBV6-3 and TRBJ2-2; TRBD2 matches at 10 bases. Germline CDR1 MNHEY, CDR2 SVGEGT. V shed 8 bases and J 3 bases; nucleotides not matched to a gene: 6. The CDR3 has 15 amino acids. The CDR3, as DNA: TGTGCCAGCGGGGGACTAGCGAGGGACACCGGGGAGCTGTTTTTT. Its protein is CASGGLARDTGELFF.

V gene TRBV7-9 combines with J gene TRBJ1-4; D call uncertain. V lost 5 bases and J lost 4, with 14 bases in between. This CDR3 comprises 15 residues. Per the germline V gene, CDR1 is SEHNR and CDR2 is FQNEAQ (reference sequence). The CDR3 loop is CASSTRTNRNEKLFF. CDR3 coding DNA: TGTGCCAGCAGCACCCGGACGAATCGTAATGAAAAACTGTTTTTT.

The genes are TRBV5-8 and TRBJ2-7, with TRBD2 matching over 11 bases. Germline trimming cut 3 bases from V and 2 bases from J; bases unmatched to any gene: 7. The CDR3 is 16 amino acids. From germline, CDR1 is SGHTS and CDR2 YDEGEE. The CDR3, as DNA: TGTGCCAGCAGCTATACTAGCGGGAGCTTCGCCTACGAGCAGTACTTC. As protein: CASSYTSGSFAYEQYF. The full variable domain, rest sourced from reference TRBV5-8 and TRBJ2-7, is EAGVTQSPTHLIKTRGQQATLRCSPISGHTSVYWYQQALGLGLQFLLWYDEGEERNRGNFPPRFSGRQFPNYSSELNVNALELEDSALYLCASSYTSGSFAYEQYFGPGTRLTVT.

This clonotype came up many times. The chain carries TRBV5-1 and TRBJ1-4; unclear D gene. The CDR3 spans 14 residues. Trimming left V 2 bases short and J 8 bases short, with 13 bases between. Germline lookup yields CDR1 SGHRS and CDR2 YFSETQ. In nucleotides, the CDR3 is TGCGCCAGCAGCTTCCAGTCGGCCGGGGAAAAACTGTTTTTT. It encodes CASSFQSAGEKLFF.

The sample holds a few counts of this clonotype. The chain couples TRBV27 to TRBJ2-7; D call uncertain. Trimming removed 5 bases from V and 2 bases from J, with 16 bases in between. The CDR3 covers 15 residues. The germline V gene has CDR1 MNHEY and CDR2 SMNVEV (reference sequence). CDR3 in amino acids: CASSALAGYTYEQYF. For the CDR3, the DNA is TGTGCCAGCAGTGCCCTTGCCGGGTATACCTACGAGCAGTACTTC.

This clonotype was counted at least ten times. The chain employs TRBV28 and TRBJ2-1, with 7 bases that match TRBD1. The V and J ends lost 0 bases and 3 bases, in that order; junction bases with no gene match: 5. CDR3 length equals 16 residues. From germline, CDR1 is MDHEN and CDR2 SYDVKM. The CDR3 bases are TGTGCCAGCAGTTTATGGGGGGACAGTCTCTACAATGAGCAGTTCTTC. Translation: CASSLWGDSLYNEQFF.

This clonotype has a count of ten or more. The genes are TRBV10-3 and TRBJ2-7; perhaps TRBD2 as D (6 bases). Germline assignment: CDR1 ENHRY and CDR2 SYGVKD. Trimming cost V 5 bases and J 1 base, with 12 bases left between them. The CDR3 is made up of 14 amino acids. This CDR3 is CAISPQLASYEQYF. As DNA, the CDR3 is TGTGCCATCAGTCCTCAACTAGCATCCTACGAGCAGTACTTC.